Following are 8 T cell receptor beta chains from one sample sequenced in a study of vaccination and CD4 T cells after COVID-19. No antigen has been assigned to these receptors. Treatment in this sample: roughly 10-day PBMC culture with coronavirus spike peptide pools or control peptides (ViraFEST assay). Researchers used the Oncomine TCR Beta short-read assay to sequence DNA from cultured CD4+ T cells. TCRdb used MiXCR to reprocess the PCR reads, holding one entry per CDR3 protein. The repertoire holds about 14,000 distinct CDR3 sequences, around half seen once, with 3.5% to 4.5% in the top ten. The sample was CD4+ T cells from blood, cultured in vitro, taken before SARS-CoV-2 vaccination. The source is a human donor who had recovered from COVID-19.

The chain is built from TRBV28 and TRBJ1-6, with 7 bases aligning to TRBD1. The V gene end was trimmed by 7 bases and the J gene end by 6 bases; junction bases not matched to a gene: 12. The CDR3 covers 16 residues. Germline V CDR1 and CDR2: MDHEN, SYDVKM. The CDR3 is CASKGAGPSSNSPLHF. CDR3 nucleotide sequence: TGTGCCAGCAAGGGGGCAGGCCCCTCGTCTAATTCACCCCTCCACTTT. The complete variable domain, with remaining parts taken from reference TRBV28 and TRBJ1-6, reads DVKVTQSSRYLVKRTGEKVFLECVQDMDHENMFWYRQDPGLGLRLIYFSYDVKMKEKGDIPEGYSVSREKKERFSLILESASTNQTSMYLCASKGAGPSSNSPLHFGNGTRLTVT.

This clonotype was seen once. The chain carries TRBV30 and TRBJ1-1; D may be TRBD1 (6 bases). This CDR3 is built from 12 residues. V dropped 0 bases and J dropped 10 bases, with 12 bases sitting between them. The V gene's germline CDR1 is GTSNPN and CDR2 SVGIG (reference sequence). The CDR3 sequence: CAWSVKGGSAFF. DNA for the CDR3: TGTGCCTGGAGTGTAAAGGGGGGCTCAGCTTTCTTT.

CDR3 amino acids: CAISPPRQGLGEAFF. In DNA form, the CDR3 reads TGTGCCATCAGCCCCCCGAGACAGGGGTTAGGTGAAGCTTTCTTT. The chain recombines TRBV10-3 with TRBJ1-1, with TRBD1 matching 8 bases. The length of the CDR3 is 15 residues. Unmatched junction bases numbered 13, after V lost 6 bases and J lost 7 bases. CDR1 is ENHRY and CDR2 is SYGVKD in the germline V gene.

This rearrangement joins TRBV6-5 to TRBJ1-1; maybe TRBD1 (6 bases). This CDR3 contains 15 residues. Germline V gives CDR1 MNHEY, CDR2 SVGAGI. Trimming left V 0 bases short and J 5 bases short, with 13 bases between. CDR3 in DNA: TGTGCCAGCAGTTACTCGGTCCAGGGGAATACTGAAGCTTTCTTT. This codes for CASSYSVQGNTEAFF.

The chain uses TRBV25-1 and TRBJ1-1; D remains ambiguous. CDR1 MGHDK and CDR2 SYGVNS come from the germline V gene. V was trimmed by 3 bases and J by 4 bases, leaving 12 bases between them. This CDR3 contains 14 residues. As DNA, the CDR3 is TGTGCCAGCAGTGAGGCCGGGTGGGGCACTGAAGCTTTCTTT. This codes for CASSEAGWGTEAFF.

V is TRBV20-1 and J is TRBJ2-1, with 11 bases matching TRBD2. The germline CDR1 and CDR2 sequences are DFQATT and SNEGSKA (reference sequence). The CDR3 is made up of 14 amino acids. Trimming removed 5 bases from V and 5 bases from J; junction bases left unmatched: 5. The CDR3 coding sequence is TGCAGTGCTGCTAGCGGGGGGCCTAACAATGAGCAGTTCTTC. Translated, it gives CSAASGGPNNEQFF.

The chain is built from TRBV18 and TRBJ2-7; D remains unclear. V gave up 4 bases and J gave up 0 bases, with 10 bases separating them. Per the germline V gene, CDR1 is KGHSH and CDR2 is LQKENI. CDR3 length: 14 amino acids. CDR3 sequence reads: CASSQGGPSYEQYF. CDR3 sequence (DNA): TGTGCCAGCTCACAAGGCGGACCCTCCTACGAGCAGTACTTC.

This chain uses TRBV19 with TRBJ1-5; D is undetermined. The CDR3 is 15 residues long. The V and J ends lost 3 bases and 4 bases respectively, with 13 bases between them. Germline CDR1 LNHDA, CDR2 SQIVND (reference sequence). The CDR3 protein is CASSIARGNNQPQHF. The CDR3 region has the DNA TGTGCCAGTAGTATCGCCCGGGGAAATAATCAGCCCCAGCATTTT.